This T cell receptor beta chain is drawn from a study of somatic mutations in cytotoxic T cells in rheumatoid arthritis. This CDR3 has 15 amino acids. Germline-derived CDR1 and CDR2 are SGHAT and FQDESV (reference sequence). Trimming removed 5 bases at V and 0 bases at J, with 12 bases between. Using immunoSEQ multiplex PCR, the repertoire was profiled, and TCRdb retains in-frame clones only, with some absent. The sample records 12,000 or so clones, less than 90% being singletons. V usage is TRBV11-1 and J usage is TRBJ2-3; possibly TRBD1 for D (5 bases). The sample was CD8+ T cells sorted from blood. The sequence was obtained from a woman aged 60 to 75 in good health. In DNA, the CDR3 is TGTGCCAGCAGCCGCGACAGCTTTAGCACAGATACGCAGTATTTT. It encodes CASSRDSFSTDTQYF.